The 13 T cell receptor beta chains listed next were all sequenced from one sample in a study of blood T cells in healthy people across ages. For the second PCR, which ran for roughly 6 to 12 cycles, a sample-barcoded 5' primer and a J-beta primer mix were used. TCRdb itself ran the 5' RACE reads through MiXCR, one entry per CDR3 protein. The sample includes roughly 800,000 distinct CDR3 sequences, approximately 24% of them seen just once. The sample was also linked to a second study, of T cells of mothers and their children.

The specimen sequenced was blood. The receptors shown here come from a boy aged 10-17 years in good health.

The V and J genes are TRBV7-9 and TRBJ1-2; D may be TRBD1 (5 bases). The CDR3 loop spans 16 amino acids. Germline V lookup: CDR1 SEHNR, CDR2 FQNEAQ (reference sequence). The V end lost 5 bases, the J end lost 5 bases, and 21 bases lay between the germline ends. Here the CDR3 reads CASSQATGTEIYGYTF. The CDR3 nucleotides are TGTGCCAGCAGCCAAGCAACCGGGACTGAAATTTATGGCTACACCTTC.

This clonotype was seen only a few times. The chain recombines TRBV6-6 with TRBJ1-1; D gene ambiguous. Germline values: CDR1 MNHNY, CDR2 SVGAGI (reference sequence). Trimming took off 7 bases at V and 4 bases at J, with 13 bases between the two ends. The CDR3 runs 13 residues. The CDR3 reads CASNPRGFTEAFF. CDR3 nucleotides: TGTGCCAGCAACCCCCGTGGGTTCACTGAAGCTTTCTTT.

This clonotype was seen a few times. The chain recombines TRBV6-5 with TRBJ2-1; 7 positions agree with TRBD1. The DNA matches TRBJ2-7 better at its end, which makes the J call doubtful. The germline V gene has CDR1 MNHEY and CDR2 SVGAGI. The length of the CDR3 is 14 residues. The CDR3 DNA reads TGTGCCAGCAGCCAGACAGGGTTGGCCTACGAGCAGTACTTC. It is translated as CASSQTGLAYEQYF.

This clonotype was counted only a few times. This chain uses TRBV4-2 with TRBJ2-1, with 8 bases identical to TRBD1. V shed 4 bases and J 4 bases; nucleotides not matched to a gene: 6. From germline, CDR1 is LGHNA and CDR2 YNFKEQ. This CDR3 contains 15 residues. CDR3 amino acids: CASSPQGAGYNEQFF. The CDR3 DNA follows: TGTGCCAGCAGCCCCCAGGGGGCGGGGTACAATGAGCAGTTCTTC.

This clonotype was counted only a few times. CDR3 in DNA: TGTGCCAGCAGCCTCACAGGGGGCGTGGGGGAAAAACTGTTTTTT. It specifies CASSLTGGVGEKLFF. This sequence joins TRBV28 and TRBJ1-4, with 9 bases aligning to TRBD1. Germline V CDR1 and CDR2: MDHEN, SYDVKM. V dropped 6 bases and J dropped 8; count of bases not matched to a gene: 10. This CDR3 spans 15 amino acids.

This clonotype was detected only a few times. The chain recombines TRBV28 with TRBJ1-5; D is ambiguous. The V and J ends lost 3 bases and 5 bases respectively, with 11 bases between them. CDR1 is MDHEN, CDR2 SYDVKM, per germline. This CDR3 has 14 residues. CDR3 in amino acids: CASSFSVHYQPQHF. The CDR3 DNA is TGTGCCAGCAGTTTTTCGGTACACTATCAGCCCCAGCATTTT.

The V and J genes are TRBV9 and TRBJ2-1; D gene unclear. Per germline, CDR1 SGDLS and CDR2 YYNGEE. The CDR3 covers 14 residues. V was clipped by 0 bases and J by 8 bases, with 12 bases between them. The DNA of the CDR3 is TGTGCCAGCAGCGTAGTGGGAAGAATGGATGAGCAGTTCTTC. Its protein is CASSVVGRMDEQFF.

The rearrangement links TRBV20-1 to TRBJ2-3, with 12 bases lining up with TRBD2. V lost 5 bases to trimming and J lost 3 bases; unmatched junction nucleotides: 6. The CDR3 is made up of 15 amino acids. Germline V lookup: CDR1 DFQATT, CDR2 SNEGSKA (reference sequence). In nucleotides, the CDR3 is TGCAGTGCTGCTACTAGCGGGGGGCCAACAGATACGCAGTATTTT. Translating gives CSAATSGGPTDTQYF.

This clonotype was seen a few times. V gene TRBV19 combines with J gene TRBJ1-1, with 10 bases identical to TRBD1. The CDR3 has 16 amino acids. The junction had 5 bases not matched to a gene; V was cut back by 4 bases and J by 0 bases. The V gene's germline CDR1 is LNHDA and CDR2 SQIVND (reference sequence). The CDR3 reads CASSRTGGMVNTEAFF. In DNA, the CDR3 is TGTGCCAGTAGTAGGACAGGGGGAATGGTGAACACTGAAGCTTTCTTT.

A few counts support this clonotype. The V and J genes are TRBV6-5 and TRBJ2-5, with a possible D match to TRBD2 (5 bases). The J call may be faulty, since TRBJ2-7 better matches the DNA end. The CDR3 is 14 residues long. Germline assignment: CDR1 MNHEY and CDR2 SVGAGI. In DNA, the CDR3 is TGTGCCAGCAGTTACGTAGGAGGTCCCTACGAGCAGTACTTC. It codes for CASSYVGGPYEQYF.

This clonotype was picked up a small number of times. The rearrangement joins TRBV7-2 to TRBJ1-1; D unresolved. Trimming stripped 4 bases from V and 6 bases from J, with 12 bases between. The CDR3 runs 13 residues. Germline V gives CDR1 SGHTA, CDR2 FQGNSA. The CDR3 region has the DNA TGTGCCAGCAGCTACGAGGTCTTGGCTGAAGCTTTCTTT. Its protein product is CASSYEVLAEAFF.

The genes are TRBV11-2 and TRBJ2-7, with D possibly TRBD2 on 5 matching bases. CDR1 is SGHAT and CDR2 is FQNNGV in the germline V gene. This CDR3 is 14 amino acids long. V was pared by 1 base and J by 4 bases, with 11 bases between. The CDR3 here is CASSLGPTSYEQYF. In DNA, the CDR3 is TGTGCCAGCAGCTTAGGACCTACTAGTTACGAGCAGTACTTC. Full variable domain (missing parts from reference TRBV11-2 and TRBJ2-7): EAGVAQSPRYKIIEKRQSVAFWCNPISGHATLYWYQQILGQGPKLLIQFQNNGVVDDSQLPKDRFSAERLKGVDSTLKIQPAKLEDSAVYLCASSLGPTSYEQYFGPGTRLTVT.

The J gene is TRBJ2-1, the V gene TRBV5-1; D is ambiguous. V was trimmed by 0 bases and J by 7 bases, leaving 14 bases between them. CDR1 is SGHRS and CDR2 is YFSETQ in the germline V gene. The CDR3 runs to 15 residues. CDR3 protein: CASSLEASRGNEQFF. CDR3 DNA sequence: TGCGCCAGCAGCTTGGAGGCGTCAAGAGGTAATGAGCAGTTCTTC.